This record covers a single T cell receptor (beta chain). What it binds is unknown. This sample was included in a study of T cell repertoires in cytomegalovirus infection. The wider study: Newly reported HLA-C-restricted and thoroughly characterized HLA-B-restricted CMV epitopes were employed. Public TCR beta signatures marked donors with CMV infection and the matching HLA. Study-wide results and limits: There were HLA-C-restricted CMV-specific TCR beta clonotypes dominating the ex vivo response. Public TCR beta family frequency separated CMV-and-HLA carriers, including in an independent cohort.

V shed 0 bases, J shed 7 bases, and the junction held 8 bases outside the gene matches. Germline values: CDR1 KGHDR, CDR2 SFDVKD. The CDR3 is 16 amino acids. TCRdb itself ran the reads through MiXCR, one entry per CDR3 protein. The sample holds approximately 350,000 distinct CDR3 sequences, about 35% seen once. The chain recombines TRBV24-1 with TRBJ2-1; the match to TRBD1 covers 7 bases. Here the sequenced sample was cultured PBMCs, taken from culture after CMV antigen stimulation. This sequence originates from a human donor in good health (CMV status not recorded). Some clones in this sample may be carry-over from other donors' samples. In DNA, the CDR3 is TGTGCCACCAGTGATTTGAACAGGGGAACGGGGAATGAGCAGTTCTTC. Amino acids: CATSDLNRGTGNEQFF.